Shown below are 30 T cell receptor beta chains from a single sample sequenced in a study of radiotherapy plus CTLA-4 blockade in lung cancer. TCRdb keeps only in-frame clones here, not all; method: immunoSEQ multiplex PCR. The table includes 55,000 to 75,000 clones, less than 85% detected once. The sequenced sample was peripheral blood, obtained from a patient treated with radiotherapy plus ipilimumab. Source of these receptors: a human donor with non-small cell lung cancer whose response to radiotherapy plus ipilimumab could not be evaluated. Some clones in this sample may be carry-over from other donors' samples.

The chain is built from TRBV18 and TRBJ1-2; 8 bases are shared with TRBD1. Germline V gene lookup returns CDR1 KGHSH and CDR2 LQKENI. The CDR3 is made up of 14 amino acids. V trimming: 3 bases; J trimming: 5 bases; junction bases outside the gene matches: 5. CDR3 region: CASSPGGQVYGYTF. DNA for the CDR3: TGTGCCAGCTCACCGGGGGGACAGGTATATGGCTACACCTTC.

The chain links TRBV5-1 to TRBJ1-1, with unresolved D. The germline gives CDR1 SGHRS, CDR2 YFSETQ. This CDR3 is 14 amino acids long. V lost 4 bases, J lost 5 bases, and 15 bases lay in between. The CDR3: CASSPVKAITEAFF. CDR3 in DNA: TGCGCCAGCAGCCCGGTCAAAGCAATAACTGAAGCTTTCTTT.

The J gene is TRBJ2-1, the V gene TRBV5-1; D possibly corresponds to TRBD1 (5 bases). The CDR3 loop spans 15 amino acids. V lost 0 bases to trimming and J lost 0 bases, with 7 bases between them. The germline CDR1 and CDR2 sequences are SGHRS and YFSETQ. CDR3 DNA: TGCGCCAGCAGCTTGGAGGGGTTCTCCTACAATGAGCAGTTCTTC. Translation gives CASSLEGFSYNEQFF.

This chain uses TRBV4-3 with TRBJ1-2; the D gene is possibly TRBD1 (5 bases). The CDR3 runs 15 residues. Per the germline V gene, CDR1 is LGHNA and CDR2 is YSLEER. Trimming pared 0 bases from V and 8 bases from J, leaving 16 bases between. The CDR3 is CASSQDTEGSGGYTF. As DNA, the CDR3 is TGCGCCAGCAGCCAAGATACGGAGGGGAGCGGCGGCTACACCTTC.

Points on this clone: Mismatch with germline at one junction end may stem from a read error. The same CDR3 arises from other DNA sequences in this sample as well. The chain uses TRBV2 and TRBJ1-6; 7 bases map to TRBD1. The CDR3 has 16 residues. The germline V gene encodes CDR1 SNHLY and CDR2 FYNNEI. The CDR3 DNA is TGTGCCAGCAGTGAAGCGGGCAGGGGGTTTAATTCCCCCCTCCACTTT. Protein sequence: CASSEAGRGFNSPLHF.

The chain recombines TRBV9 with TRBJ2-3; 11 bases match TRBD1. The V gene's germline CDR1 is SGDLS and CDR2 YYNGEE. This CDR3 has 17 residues. Losses at the gene ends were 3 bases for V and 1 base for J; bases not matched to a gene: 7. CDR3 DNA sequence: TGTGCCAGCAGCGCCGGACAGGGGGCGCCCGGCACAGATACGCAGTATTTT. Translated: CASSAGQGAPGTDTQYF.

The CDR3 here is CASTKTGSYEQYF. CDR3 DNA sequence: TGTGCCAGCACTAAGACAGGGTCCTACGAGCAGTACTTC. The chain combines TRBV14 with TRBJ2-7, with TRBD1 matching over 7 bases. The germline gives CDR1 SGHDN, CDR2 FVKESK. V gave up 7 bases and J gave up 1 base; unmatched junction bases: 4. The CDR3 length is 13 residues.

This CDR3 reads CASTDSRYEQYF. The CDR3 DNA follows: TGTGCCAGCACGGACAGCCGGTACGAGCAGTACTTC. The gene calls are TRBV5-4 and TRBJ2-7, with D possibly TRBD1 on 6 matching bases. From germline, CDR1 is SGHNT and CDR2 YYREEE (reference sequence). The CDR3 has 12 amino acids. The V and J ends lost 6 bases and 4 bases respectively, with 11 bases between them.

This chain joins TRBV19 and TRBJ2-2; the match to TRBD1 covers 10 bases. CDR3 length: 18 amino acids. The ends lost 2 bases at V and 2 bases at J; junction bases unmatched: 8. CDR1 and CDR2 (germline): LNHDA, SQIVND (reference sequence). Here the CDR3 reads CASSIRVGQGVNTGELFF. DNA of the CDR3: TGTGCCAGTAGTATACGGGTCGGACAGGGGGTAAACACCGGGGAGCTGTTTTTT.

This clone occurred once. The chain is built from TRBV18 and TRBJ2-4; 8 bases map to TRBD1. CDR3 size: 15 residues. Losses at the gene ends were 0 bases for V and 8 bases for J; bases not matched to a gene: 6. Germline assignment: CDR1 KGHSH and CDR2 LQKENI. The CDR3 reads CASSPPETGDHIQYF. The CDR3, as DNA: TGTGCCAGCTCACCACCCGAGACAGGGGACCACATTCAGTACTTC.

The DNA for the CDR3 is TGCAGCGTTGAAGAGATACAGGGGGCGGGTTACAATGAGCAGTTCTTC. This encodes CSVEEIQGAGYNEQFF. This sequence joins TRBV29-1 and TRBJ2-1; 9 bases map to TRBD1. The CDR3 is made up of 16 amino acids. From germline, CDR1 is SQVTM and CDR2 ANQGSEA. V lost 0 bases, J lost 4 bases, and 7 bases stayed unmatched.

This clone came up once. In the same sample, other DNA sequences code for this CDR3. The chain has TRBV27 and TRBJ2-7; 7 bases are shared with TRBD1. With 3 bases clipped from V and 0 bases from J, the junction kept 2 bases outside the gene matches. CDR1 MNHEY and CDR2 SMNVEV come from the germline V gene (reference sequence). The CDR3 has 14 residues. CDR3 sequence: CASSFGDSSYEQYF. As DNA, the CDR3 is TGTGCCAGCAGTTTCGGGGACAGCTCCTACGAGCAGTACTTC.

This chain links TRBV2 with TRBJ2-7; 10 bases align to TRBD1. Germline CDR1 SNHLY, CDR2 FYNNEI. CDR3 length: 13 residues. Trimming cost V 4 bases and J 7 bases; bases outside gene matches: 4. The CDR3 here is CASSGQGAGEQYF. CDR3 coding DNA: TGTGCCAGCAGTGGACAGGGGGCTGGGGAGCAGTACTTC.

The chain combines TRBV5-1 with TRBJ2-3, with 9 bases aligning to TRBD1. The CDR3 totals 15 residues. CDR1 and CDR2 (germline): SGHRS, YFSETQ. The trim removed 4 bases at V and 3 bases at J, leaving 6 bases unmatched. The CDR3 coding sequence is TGCGCCAGCAGCAGCACAGGGGGCGGAACAGATACGCAGTATTTT. It translates to CASSSTGGGTDTQYF.

The table lists this clone with a few counts. This chain uses TRBV28 with TRBJ1-2; 7 nucleotides agree with TRBD1. V shed 9 bases and J 8 bases; nucleotides not matched to a gene: 6. The CDR3 is 11 amino acids. In germline, CDR1 is MDHEN, CDR2 SYDVKM. This CDR3 reads CASRQGTGYTF. CDR3 DNA: TGTGCCAGTAGACAGGGTACAGGCTACACCTTC.

The rearrangement uses TRBV6-5 and TRBJ2-1, with a weak D call TRBD1 (5 bases). In germline, CDR1 is MNHEY, CDR2 SVGAGI. There are 13 residues in the CDR3. V was trimmed by 2 bases and J by 6 bases, leaving 8 bases between them. This chain's CDR3 is CASSYVGVNEQFF. CDR3 nucleotides: TGTGCCAGCAGTTACGTAGGGGTCAATGAGCAGTTCTTC.

This clone was detected a few times. The chain employs TRBV27 and TRBJ1-6; tentatively, D is TRBD1 (5 bases). This CDR3 contains 16 residues. Germline CDR1 MNHEY, CDR2 SMNVEV (reference sequence). V was cut by 7 bases and J by 9 bases, with 22 bases left in between. The CDR3 spells CASMGLFLVGGSPLHF. Written as DNA, the CDR3 is TGTGCCAGCATGGGACTGTTCCTCGTTGGGGGTTCACCCCTCCACTTT.

This clone has at least ten counts. V and J are TRBV7-9 and TRBJ1-2; D is perhaps TRBD1 (6 bases). The CDR3 runs 16 residues. CDR1 is SEHNR, CDR2 FQNEAQ, per germline (reference sequence). The ends were cut back, 4 bases at V and 4 bases at J, with 19 bases in the middle. The CDR3 DNA reads TGTGCCAGCAGCTCCCTTGGGGGGGGCCGATCCTATGGCTACACCTTC. Translating gives CASSSLGGGRSYGYTF.

The chain has TRBV2 and TRBJ2-5; D unclear. The closer fit of TRBJ2-7 to the DNA end suggests the J call may be wrong. This CDR3 has 11 amino acids. Germline-derived CDR1 and CDR2 are SNHLY and FYNNEI. The DNA of the CDR3 is TGTGCCAGCAGTGCCCCCTACGAGCAGTACTTC. Encoded protein: CASSAPYEQYF.

This chain links TRBV5-6 with TRBJ1-2; 8 bases map to TRBD1. Trimming at V came to 3 bases and at J to 3 bases, leaving 10 bases not matched to a gene. This CDR3 has 16 residues. The V gene's germline CDR1 is SGHDT and CDR2 YYEEEE. As DNA, the CDR3 is TGTGCCAGCAGCTCCTCCCCGACAGGGGTGGACTATGGCTACACCTTC. Protein product: CASSSSPTGVDYGYTF. The whole variable domain, remainder taken from reference TRBV5-6 and TRBJ1-2, is DAGVTQSPTHLIKTRGQQVTLRCSPKSGHDTVSWYQQALGQGPQFIFQYYEEEERQRGNFPDRFSGHQFPNYSSELNVNALLLGDSALYLCASSSSPTGVDYGYTFGSGTRLTVV.

V gene TRBV2 combines with J gene TRBJ2-2; 11 positions agree with TRBD2. The germline V gene has CDR1 SNHLY and CDR2 FYNNEI. Germline trimming cut 6 bases from V and 6 bases from J; bases unmatched to any gene: 6. This CDR3 is built from 15 residues. CDR3 in DNA: TGTGCCAGCAGGGCTAGCGGGGGGCTGTCCGGGGAGCTGTTTTTT. Encoded protein: CASRASGGLSGELFF.

CDR3 region: CASSLNPSAYNEQFF. As DNA, the CDR3 is TGTGCCAGCAGCCTAAACCCTAGCGCCTACAATGAGCAGTTCTTC. V is TRBV4-2 and J is TRBJ2-1; tentative D call: TRBD2 (6 bases). Trimming shortened V by 4 bases and J by 2 bases, and 12 bases separated the two germline ends. Germline V gives CDR1 LGHNA, CDR2 YNFKEQ. The CDR3 length is 15 residues.

As DNA, the CDR3 is TGTGCCAGCAGTTCCCTAATCACTAACTATGGCTACACCTTC. It specifies CASSSLITNYGYTF. The chain employs TRBV6-5 and TRBJ1-2; no clear D. Germline loops: CDR1 MNHEY, CDR2 SVGAGI. The CDR3 consists of 14 residues. V was clipped by 4 bases and J by 0 bases, with 9 bases between them.

The chain combines TRBV7-9 with TRBJ1-2, with TRBD1 identical over 9 bases. There are 16 residues in the CDR3. Looked up from germline, CDR1 is SEHNR and CDR2 is FQNEAQ (reference sequence). V was pared by 5 bases and J by 2 bases, with 9 bases of the junction left unmatched. CDR3 in DNA: TGTGCCAGCAGCCCCCCCCGTGGACAGGGGAACTATGGCTACACCTTC. Translation: CASSPPRGQGNYGYTF.

The chain combines TRBV25-1 with TRBJ1-4; D not certain. Germline-derived CDR1 and CDR2 are MGHDK and SYGVNS. There are 15 residues in the CDR3. The V end lost 0 bases, the J end lost 8 bases, and 13 bases lay between the germline ends. CDR3 DNA sequence: TGTGCCAGCAGTGAATACGCAGACCGCGGGGAAAAACTGTTTTTT. It specifies CASSEYADRGEKLFF.

V and J are TRBV5-1 and TRBJ1-2, with 12 positions matching TRBD1. The ends lost 0 bases at V and 8 bases at J; junction bases unmatched: 8. The CDR3 is 16 amino acids. Germline loops: CDR1 SGHRS, CDR2 YFSETQ. This CDR3 is CASSLEGTGGSGGYTF. DNA for the CDR3: TGCGCCAGCAGCTTGGAAGGGACAGGGGGCTCAGGGGGCTACACCTTC.

This rearrangement joins TRBV5-6 to TRBJ1-1; tentative D call: TRBD1 (5 bases). CDR1 and CDR2 (germline): SGHDT, YYEEEE. This CDR3 region has 14 residues. V shed 2 bases and J shed 8 bases, with 16 bases lying between them. CDR3 in DNA: TGTGCCAGCAGCTTCGGCGACGACAGTTCCGAAGCTTTCTTT. It encodes CASSFGDDSSEAFF.

V usage is TRBV25-1 and J usage is TRBJ1-6, with D unclear. This CDR3 is 15 amino acids long. V lost 2 bases, J lost 9 bases, and 14 bases lay in between. The V gene's germline CDR1 is MGHDK and CDR2 SYGVNS. CDR3 region: CASSEPVGAASPLHF. The CDR3 DNA follows: TGTGCCAGCAGTGAACCCGTTGGAGCGGCTTCACCCCTCCACTTT.

The chain combines TRBV5-4 with TRBJ1-2; 12 bases line up with TRBD1. The CDR3 loop spans 15 amino acids. CDR1 is SGHNT and CDR2 is YYREEE in the germline V gene (reference sequence). Trimming at V came to 0 bases and at J to 7 bases, leaving 4 bases not matched to a gene. In DNA form, the CDR3 reads TGTGCCAGCAGCTTGGTAGGGACAGGGGGCTCTGGCTACACCTTC. Protein sequence: CASSLVGTGGSGYTF.

The chain carries TRBV15 and TRBJ2-7; D is unclear. This CDR3 region has 15 residues. Germline V gene data show CDR1 as LNHNV and CDR2 as YYDKDF (reference sequence). The germline V and J ends were trimmed by 0 bases and 2 bases, with 11 bases remaining between them. The CDR3: CATSREVLSPYEQYF. Here the CDR3 DNA reads TGTGCCACCAGCAGAGAGGTACTATCCCCCTACGAGCAGTACTTC.